These T cell receptor beta chains were read from a single sample in a study of CD8 T cells in ankylosing spondylitis. TCRdb re-analysed the 5' RACE reads in MiXCR, keeping a single row per CDR3 protein. The sample carries 250,000 to 350,000 distinct CDR3 sequences, less than 25% recorded once. The specimen was blood, either unsorted or a sorted T cell fraction (not recorded which). These receptors were collected from a female donor with ankylosing spondylitis or in good health (not recorded which). Both conserved end residues are part of each CDR3. Each record gives: V gene, clone size, J gene, D gene, CDR3 protein, CDR3 DNA. A D gene is named only where the DNA matches it firmly. Not every row has a clone size; where given, it reads once, few, many or a size class.

V: TRBV20-1; size: -; J: TRBJ1-6; D: TRBD1; CDR3: CSVSTGGSNSPLHF; DNA: TGCAGTGTCAGTACAGGGGGCAGTAATTCACCCCTCCACTTT
V: TRBV5-4; size: few; J: TRBJ1-5; D: TRBD1; CDR3: CASSPPSYSDREFPPQHF; DNA: TGTGCCAGCAGCCCCCCCTCTTACTCCGACAGGGAGTTCCCGCCCCAGCATTTT
V: TRBV18; size: -; J: TRBJ2-3; D: -; CDR3: CASSLSTGGVTDTQYF; DNA: TGTGCCAGCTCACTCTCGACCGGAGGGGTCACAGATACGCAGTATTTT
V: TRBV6-5; size: -; J: TRBJ2-7; D: TRBD1; CDR3: CASSYGGQGRYEQYF; DNA: TGTGCCAGCAGTTACGGGGGACAGGGGAGATACGAGCAGTACTTC
V: TRBV7-2; size: few; J: TRBJ2-7; D: -; CDR3: CASSLIAQKEYEQYF; DNA: TGTGCCAGCAGCTTAATCGCCCAGAAAGAATACGAGCAGTACTTC
V: TRBV5-1; size: few; J: TRBJ2-5; D: TRBD2; CDR3: CASSLGLAGGAQETQYF; DNA: TGCGCCAGCAGCTTGGGACTAGCGGGAGGCGCACAAGAGACCCAGTACTTC
V: TRBV3-1; size: -; J: TRBJ2-1; D: -; CDR3: CASSQDPRNEQFF; DNA: TGTGCCAGCAGCCAGGACCCTCGGAATGAGCAGTTCTTC
V: TRBV6-2/TRBV6-3; size: few; J: TRBJ1-1; D: -; CDR3: CASSPYGTRAEAFF; DNA: TGTGCCAGCAGTCCCTATGGGACAAGGGCTGAAGCTTTCTTT
V: TRBV6-2/TRBV6-3; size: -; J: TRBJ1-2; D: -; CDR3: CASSFDGAPASYTF; DNA: TGTGCCAGCAGTTTTGACGGAGCCCCAGCCTCCTACACCTTC
V: TRBV20-1; size: -; J: TRBJ2-2; D: -; CDR3: CSARTGRYTGELFF; DNA: TGCAGTGCTAGGACAGGACGCTACACCGGGGAGCTGTTTTTT
V: TRBV12-3/TRBV12-4; size: many; J: TRBJ2-6; D: -; CDR3: CASSLTGYGANVLTF; DNA: TGTGCCAGCAGTTTAACGGGATATGGGGCCAACGTCCTGACTTTC
V: TRBV20-1; size: -; J: TRBJ2-3; D: TRBD2; CDR3: CSTISGSMGTDTQYF; DNA: TGCAGTACCATAAGCGGGAGTATGGGCACAGATACGCAGTATTTT
V: TRBV12-3/TRBV12-4; size: many; J: TRBJ2-1; D: -; CDR3: CASSGRIDEQFF; DNA: TGTGCCAGCAGTGGCAGGATCGATGAGCAGTTCTTC
V: TRBV7-2; size: -; J: TRBJ1-5; D: -; CDR3: CASSLVVSNQPQHF; DNA: TGTGCCAGCAGCTTGGTGGTTAGCAATCAGCCCCAGCATTTT
V: TRBV28; size: -; J: TRBJ2-3; D: -; CDR3: CASSFSIGGATDTQYF; DNA: TGTGCCAGCAGTTTTTCAATCGGCGGTGCCACAGATACGCAGTATTTT
V: TRBV12-3/TRBV12-4; size: few; J: TRBJ2-3; D: -; CDR3: CASSSRGSGTDTQYF; DNA: TGTGCCAGCAGTTCTAGGGGGTCGGGCACAGATACGCAGTATTTT
V: TRBV2; size: few; J: TRBJ2-1; D: -; CDR3: CASEIRIYNEQFF; DNA: TGTGCCAGCGAAATCCGGATCTACAATGAGCAGTTCTTC
V: TRBV7-2; size: many; J: TRBJ2-1; D: -; CDR3: CASSLASRYNEQFF; DNA: TGTGCCAGCAGCTTAGCTAGCAGGTACAATGAGCAGTTCTTC
V: TRBV12-5; size: few; J: TRBJ1-2; D: -; CDR3: CASGLRGAGYGYTF; DNA: TGTGCTAGTGGTTTGAGGGGAGCGGGCTATGGCTACACCTTC
V: TRBV29-1; size: few; J: TRBJ2-7; D: TRBD2; CDR3: CSVAGVRLAGVGIWDEQYF; DNA: TGCAGCGTTGCGGGGGTTCGCCTAGCGGGAGTCGGGATATGGGACGAGCAGTACTTC
V: TRBV7-9; size: -; J: TRBJ2-7; D: TRBD2; CDR3: CAGTTSGRTYEQYF; DNA: TGTGCCGGGACGACTAGCGGGAGGACCTACGAGCAGTACTTC
V: TRBV7-3; size: -; J: TRBJ2-2; D: -; CDR3: CASSTTNTGELFF; DNA: TGTGCCAGCAGCACAACTAACACCGGGGAGCTGTTTTTT
V: TRBV6-2/TRBV6-3; size: once; J: TRBJ2-1; D: -; CDR3: CASTHFNEQFF; DNA: TGTGCCAGCACCCACTTCAATGAGCAGTTCTTC
V: TRBV7-6; size: few; J: TRBJ2-1; D: TRBD2; CDR3: CASSLGAGVGNEQFF; DNA: TGTGCCAGCAGCTTAGGAGCGGGAGTTGGCAATGAGCAGTTCTTC